The 19 T cell receptor beta chains below were found in one sample sequenced in a study of shared clonotypes between healthy human individuals. Naive CD8 cells were CD45RO-negative, positively selected for CCR7, excluding terminally differentiated effector memory CD45RA+ cells. Some clones are missing from TCRdb's copy, which holds only in-frame ones; the method was immunoSEQ multiplex PCR. The sample shows roughly 590,000 clones, nearly 97% of them seen only once. The specimen was naive CD8+ T cells sorted from blood. The receptors derive from a woman between 25 and 40 years old in good health.

In its sample, this clone was seen once. V gene TRBV5-1 combines with J gene TRBJ2-7; 7 bases align to TRBD1. J was trimmed by 5 bases and V by 4 bases; bases with no gene match: 18. CDR3 size: 17 residues. CDR1 is SGHRS, CDR2 YFSETQ, per germline. CDR3 coding DNA: TGCGCCAGCAGCCTCCCCCACTTGACAGGGTCATCCGACGAGCAGTACTTC. This translates into CASSLPHLTGSSDEQYF.

V and J are TRBV19 and TRBJ1-5; the D gene is possibly TRBD1 (5 bases). CDR3 size: 15 residues. Trimming pared 0 bases from V and 5 bases from J, leaving 11 bases between. The germline gives CDR1 LNHDA, CDR2 SQIVND (reference sequence). The CDR3 region is CASSIDPGSYQPQHF. In DNA, the CDR3 is TGTGCCAGTAGTATAGATCCAGGGAGCTATCAGCCCCAGCATTTT.

There are a few counts of this clone. The chain employs TRBV5-1 and TRBJ2-3, with TRBD1 matching over 8 bases. Germline V lookup: CDR1 SGHRS, CDR2 YFSETQ. The trim removed 3 bases at V and 4 bases at J, leaving 7 bases unmatched. The CDR3 sequence is 15 residues long. The CDR3 DNA sequence: TGCGCCAGCAGCTCACCGACAGGGGATGCAGATACGCAGTATTTT. Translated, it gives CASSSPTGDADTQYF.

V is TRBV7-6 and J is TRBJ2-7, with TRBD2 matching 13 bases. The germline V gene has CDR1 SGHVS and CDR2 FNYEAQ. V was pared by 5 bases and J by 5 bases, with 3 bases of the junction left unmatched. The CDR3 is 14 amino acids. The CDR3 here is CASSRLAGGHEQYF. Here the CDR3 DNA reads TGTGCCAGCAGCCGACTAGCGGGAGGCCACGAGCAGTACTTC.

J is TRBJ1-3 and V is TRBV7-9, with D uncertain. This CDR3 spans 11 amino acids. CDR1 and CDR2 (germline): SEHNR, FQNEAQ (reference sequence). V dropped 5 bases and J dropped 4 bases, with 3 bases sitting between them. The CDR3 bases are TGTGCCAGCAGCGCAGGAAACACCATATATTTT. Amino acids: CASSAGNTIYF.

The chain uses TRBV9 and TRBJ1-2, with TRBD1 matching over 7 bases. CDR1 is SGDLS, CDR2 YYNGEE, per germline. The CDR3 has 14 residues. With 2 bases clipped from V and 3 bases from J, the junction kept 4 bases outside the gene matches. The CDR3 protein is CASSVGTADYGYTF. For the CDR3, the DNA is TGTGCCAGCAGCGTCGGGACAGCAGACTATGGCTACACCTTC.

This clone was seen a handful of times. This chain connects TRBV7-6 to TRBJ2-7; 12 bases are shared with TRBD2. This CDR3 is built from 17 residues. Per germline, CDR1 SGHVS and CDR2 FNYEAQ. J lost 5 bases, V lost 1 base, and 9 bases had no gene match. CDR3: CASSLDPLAGGFDEQYF. Here the CDR3 DNA reads TGTGCCAGCAGCTTAGACCCGCTAGCGGGAGGGTTCGACGAGCAGTACTTC.

This clone appeared once. V and J are TRBV19 and TRBJ2-5; D is possibly TRBD1 or TRBD2 (5 bases each). Trimming removed 6 bases from V and 4 bases from J, with 24 bases in between. This CDR3 contains 17 residues. The V gene's germline CDR1 is LNHDA and CDR2 SQIVND (reference sequence). The CDR3 nucleotides read TGTGCCAGTAGCCGGAAAGTTGGGACGGGATCGACAGAGACCCAGTACTTC. It yields the protein CASSRKVGTGSTETQYF.

The chain has TRBV2 and TRBJ2-7; D assignment may be TRBD1 or TRBD2 (5 bases each). Germline lookup yields CDR1 SNHLY and CDR2 FYNNEI. The CDR3 covers 15 residues. V was pared by 2 bases and J by 2 bases, with 13 bases between. The CDR3 region is CASSEFQGDAYEQYF. CDR3 coding DNA: TGTGCCAGCAGTGAATTTCAAGGGGACGCCTACGAGCAGTACTTC.

The count of this clone is one. The J gene is TRBJ2-2, the V gene TRBV28; TRBD1 matches 7 bases. The germline V gene has CDR1 MDHEN and CDR2 SYDVKM. This CDR3 has 14 residues. CDR3 bases: TGTGCGACCACCGCGGCAGGGGGCACCGGGGAGCTGTTTTTT. Its protein product is CATTAAGGTGELFF.

The rearrangement links TRBV6-1 to TRBJ2-1; 7 bases match TRBD2. CDR3 length: 16 amino acids. The V and J ends lost 2 bases and 5 bases, in that order; junction bases with no gene match: 9. Germline loops: CDR1 MNHNS, CDR2 SASEGT. CDR3 bases: TGTGCCAGCAGTGAAAAGGTGGCTAGCGGACACAATGAGCAGTTCTTC. Amino acid sequence: CASSEKVASGHNEQFF.

This clone came up once. V and J are TRBV28 and TRBJ2-7, with D unresolved. In germline, CDR1 is MDHEN, CDR2 SYDVKM. The CDR3 loop spans 13 amino acids. Trimming shortened V by 3 bases and J by 6 bases, and 12 bases separated the two germline ends. The CDR3 DNA is TGTGCCAGCAGTTTGGAGCCCCGCACCGAGCAGTACTTC. Amino acid sequence: CASSLEPRTEQYF.

The chain employs TRBV28 and TRBJ2-3; unclear D gene. Germline CDR1 reads MDHEN; CDR2 reads SYDVKM. V was cut by 2 bases and J by 6 bases, with 21 bases left in between. CDR3 length equals 17 residues. The CDR3 sequence: CASSLVADLNRWDTQYF. DNA of the CDR3: TGTGCCAGCAGTTTAGTGGCGGACCTCAATAGGTGGGATACGCAGTATTTT.

The chain recombines TRBV27 with TRBJ1-3, with TRBD1 matching 7 bases. The CDR3 has 13 amino acids. In germline, CDR1 is MNHEY, CDR2 SMNVEV (reference sequence). The V gene end was trimmed by 8 bases and the J gene end by 4 bases; junction bases not matched to a gene: 5. The CDR3 loop is CASGNRGGNTIYF. CDR3 bases: TGTGCCAGCGGCAACAGGGGAGGAAACACCATATATTTT.

V is TRBV7-8 and J is TRBJ1-4; D uncertain. V lost 1 base and J lost 8, with 20 bases in between. This CDR3 spans 17 amino acids. From germline, CDR1 is SGHVS and CDR2 FQNEAQ. This chain's CDR3 is CASSLDGSTAYLEKLFF. As DNA, the CDR3 is TGTGCCAGCAGCTTAGACGGGAGCACCGCTTATTTGGAAAAACTGTTTTTT. The full variable domain, in which reference TRBV7-8 and TRBJ1-4 provide the parts outside the CDR3, is GAGVSQSPRYKVAKRGQDVALRCDPISGHVSLFWYQQALGQGPEFLTYFQNEAQLDKSGLPSDRFFAERPEGSVSTLKIQRTQQEDSAVYLCASSLDGSTAYLEKLFFGSGTQLSVL.

The V gene is TRBV28, the J gene TRBJ1-5; D gene uncertain. The CDR3 consists of 14 residues. Germline CDR1 MDHEN, CDR2 SYDVKM. V lost 7 bases and J lost 3, with 13 bases in between. CDR3 amino acids: CASNLGSNNQPQHF. DNA of the CDR3: TGTGCCAGCAACTTGGGGTCGAACAATCAGCCCCAGCATTTT.

The V call is TRBV11-2, the J call TRBJ1-2; 7 bases line up with TRBD1. The CDR3 is 15 residues long. V dropped 1 base and J dropped 3; count of bases not matched to a gene: 5. Germline V gene data show CDR1 as SGHAT and CDR2 as FQNNGV. Here the CDR3 DNA reads TGTGCCAGCAGCTTAGCGACAGGGCTTGACTATGGCTACACCTTC. Translating it yields CASSLATGLDYGYTF.

The rearrangement joins TRBV5-8 to TRBJ2-7; 13 nucleotides agree with TRBD2. Germline CDR1 and CDR2: SGHTS and YDEGEE. This CDR3 is 19 amino acids long. V lost 4 bases and J lost 2; bases outside the gene matches: 15. CDR3 region: CASSPWTSGSRRSAYEQYF. CDR3 sequence (DNA): TGTGCCAGCAGCCCCTGGACTAGCGGGAGCCGCCGGTCTGCCTACGAGCAGTACTTC.

CDR3 amino acids: CAWSPPSGAGVVKETQYF. The DNA of the CDR3 is TGTGCCTGGAGTCCTCCCTCCGGAGCGGGAGTAGTAAAAGAGACCCAGTACTTC. This sequence joins TRBV30 and TRBJ2-5; TRBD2 matches at 8 bases. The trim removed 2 bases at V and 3 bases at J, leaving 17 bases unmatched. Germline V gene lookup returns CDR1 GTSNPN and CDR2 SVGIG (reference sequence). This CDR3 is built from 18 residues.